This is a list of T cell receptor beta chains from one sample in a study of cytomegalovirus exposure and HLA in healthy donors. The assay was immunoSEQ multiplex PCR, and TCRdb's table has in-frame clones only and misses some. The data show 100,000 or so clones, with 70% to 80% seen just once and approximately 2.2% held by the top ten. Sequenced material: PBMCs. These receptors originate from a human donor in good health. CDR3s include the opening cysteine and the closing phenylalanine or tryptophan. A D gene is named only where the DNA matches it firmly. Only part of the rows carry a size: once, few, many, or a class if the clone is expanded.

abundance	v_gene	j_gene	d_gene	CDR3nt	CDR3aa
few	TRBV28	TRBJ2-7	TRBD2	TGTGCCAGCTGGGGGACTAGCGGTTCCTACGAGCAGTACTTC	CASWGTSGSYEQYF
NA	TRBV18	TRBJ2-7	TRBD2	TGTGCCAGCTCTCCCGTTGCTAGCGGCTCCTACGAGCAGTACTTC	CASSPVASGSYEQYF
NA	TRBV4-1	TRBJ2-3	TRBD2	TGCGCCAGCAGCCAAGATGAAGCGGGGACCACAGATACGCAGTATTTT	CASSQDEAGTTDTQYF
few	TRBV5-6	TRBJ1-2	NA	TGTGCCAGCAGCTTGGGACATTCGGGAAACAACTATGGCTACACCTTC	CASSLGHSGNNYGYTF
NA	TRBV5-1	TRBJ2-7	NA	TGCGCCAGCAGCTTGGAAGGAGAAACCTACGAGCAGTACTTC	CASSLEGETYEQYF
NA	TRBV7-9	TRBJ2-7	NA	TGTGCCAGCAGCGCACAGTCTCCCTACGAGCAGTACTTC	CASSAQSPYEQYF
NA	TRBV7-9	TRBJ2-7	TRBD2	TGTGCCAGCAAACTAGCGGGGGCCTACGAGCAGTACTTC	CASKLAGAYEQYF
NA	TRBV10-3	TRBJ1-1	TRBD1	TGTGCCATCAGAGGGGGACAGGGGGCGGGAACTGAAGCTTTCTTT	CAIRGGQGAGTEAFF
once	TRBV28	TRBJ2-5	TRBD2	TGTGCCAGCAGTTTGCTTAGCGGGGGGGCGTTAGAGACCCAGTACTTC	CASSLLSGGALETQYF
NA	TRBV7-3	TRBJ2-7	NA	TGTGCCAGCAGCCCCGACAGGAATCGTGAGCAGTACTTC	CASSPDRNREQYF
NA	TRBV7-2	TRBJ2-2	TRBD1	TGTGCCCTTCCCGACAAAGGCCGGGACAGGGTAAGCACCGGGGAGCTGTTTTTT	CALPDKGRDRVSTGELFF
NA	TRBV6-1	TRBJ1-1	NA	TGTGCCAGCAGTGAGTGGGCCCTCTCGAGAACTGAAGCTTTCTTT	CASSEWALSRTEAFF
once	TRBV5-1	TRBJ1-2	NA	TGCGCCAGCAGCCCAGACCGAGGAGGTGGCTACACCTTC	CASSPDRGGGYTF
NA	TRBV2	TRBJ2-1	TRBD2	TGTGCCAGCTGGGGACTAGCGATTGATGAGCAGTTCTTC	CASWGLAIDEQFF
NA	TRBV29-1	TRBJ1-2	NA	TGCAGCGTTTGGTCGGGCGTAGAAGGAGGGGATGGCTACACCTTC	CSVWSGVEGGDGYTF
NA	TRBV4-3	TRBJ1-3	NA	TGCGCCAGCAGCCAAGTGGGGGGGGGCAGCTCTGGAAACACCATATATTTT	CASSQVGGGSSGNTIYF
NA	TRBV18	TRBJ1-1	NA	TGTGCCAGCTCACCGGGGGGTGAAGCTTTCTTT	CASSPGGEAFF
NA	TRBV5-1	TRBJ2-7	TRBD1	TGCGCCAGCAGCTTGCAGGGGGCCGGTCTGTACTTC	CASSLQGAGLYF
NA	TRBV19	TRBJ2-7	TRBD2	TGTGCCAGTAGTGGTGCAGGGGGGACTAGCGGTCGGGCCCTCTATGAGCAGTACTTC	CASSGAGGTSGRALYEQYF
NA	TRBV5-6	TRBJ2-2	NA	TGTGCCAGCAGGCGTGACTTAATCACCGGGGAGCTGTTTTTT	CASRRDLITGELFF
NA	TRBV5-6	TRBJ1-3	NA	TGTGCCAGCAGCTTGGTGCGGGGGACTGGAAACACCATATATTTT	CASSLVRGTGNTIYF
few	TRBV6-1	TRBJ1-3	NA	TGTGCCAGCAGTCAGGATTACTCTGGAAACACCATATATTTT	CASSQDYSGNTIYF
NA	TRBV9	TRBJ2-3	TRBD2	TGTGCCAGCAGCGTAGCCGCGGGAGGGACCACAGATACGCAGTATTTT	CASSVAAGGTTDTQYF
NA	TRBV4-1	TRBJ2-5	TRBD1	TGCGCCAGCAGCCCAAGACAGGGAAGGGGGCAAGAGACCCAGTACTTC	CASSPRQGRGQETQYF
NA	TRBV7-3	TRBJ1-2	TRBD1	TGTGCCAGCAGCCCCTCGGGACAGTCTCTCTATGGCTACACCTTC	CASSPSGQSLYGYTF
once	TRBV27	TRBJ1-2	NA	TGTGCCAGCAGTCCTAGGGGAAGCGGCTACACCTTC	CASSPRGSGYTF
few	TRBV5-4	TRBJ1-3	NA	TGTGCCAGCAGCCGTTGGACAGCGATTAACTCTGGAAACACCATATATTTT	CASSRWTAINSGNTIYF
NA	TRBV4-3	TRBJ2-1	NA	TGCGCCAGCAGCCTCGAGATCGGGGCCTACAATGAGCAGTTCTTC	CASSLEIGAYNEQFF
NA	TRBV7-8	TRBJ2-1	TRBD2	TGTGCCAGCAGCCGGACTAGCGGGAACAATGAGCAGTTCTTC	CASSRTSGNNEQFF
NA	TRBV27	TRBJ2-5	TRBD1	TGTGCCAGCAGTTCCGGGACAGGGGGCCGGGAGACCCAGTACTTC	CASSSGTGGRETQYF
NA	TRBV19	TRBJ1-4	NA	TGTGCCAGTATGAGGCAGCAGAATGAAAAACTGTTTTTT	CASMRQQNEKLFF
few	TRBV2	TRBJ2-1	TRBD1	TGTGCCAGCAGCGGGGCAGGGGGCGCATTCGGTGAGCAGTTCTTC	CASSGAGGAFGEQFF
NA	TRBV27	TRBJ1-3	TRBD1	TGTGCCAGCAGTGCCGTGGGGACAGGCTTTGGAAACACCATATATTTT	CASSAVGTGFGNTIYF
NA	TRBV5-4	TRBJ2-7	TRBD2	TGTGCCAGCAGCTCAGCGAAGGGAGGGTCCTACGAGCAGTACTTC	CASSSAKGGSYEQYF
NA	TRBV9	TRBJ1-2	TRBD1	TGTGCCAGCAGCAAGGGGGGGACAGGGGCCCAGTTGCATGGCTACACCTTC	CASSKGGTGAQLHGYTF
NA	TRBV19	TRBJ1-1	NA	TGTGCCAGTAATCGGGGGGGTTGGGCTTTCTTT	CASNRGGWAFF
NA	TRBV4-1	TRBJ2-1	NA	TGCGCCAGCAGCCAGGCGGGGCAGGGGGTCCGGGACTGGAGCTCCCCCCATCGGTTCTTC	CASSQAGQGVRDWSSPHRFF
NA	TRBV29-1	TRBJ2-1	TRBD1	TGCAGCGTTGAAGTTGGGTTTGGACAGGTCTACAATGAGCAGTTCTTC	CSVEVGFGQVYNEQFF
few	TRBV5-4	TRBJ1-6	NA	TGTGCCAGCAGTTCTGGGCCGAATTCACCCCTCCACTTT	CASSSGPNSPLHF
NA	TRBV2	TRBJ2-3	NA	TGTGCCAGCAGTGCCCGACTAGGAGCAGATACGCAGTATTTT	CASSARLGADTQYF
NA	TRBV28	TRBJ1-2	TRBD1	TGTGCCAGCGAGGGGACAGTCTATGGCTACACCTTC	CASEGTVYGYTF
once	TRBV19	TRBJ1-1	NA	TGTGCCAGTAGTATTGGAGGGTTCGACACTGAAGCTTTCTTT	CASSIGGFDTEAFF
NA	TRBV29-1	TRBJ2-2	NA	TGCAGCGTTTCTTCCGGAGTCCACACCGGGGAGCTGTTTTTT	CSVSSGVHTGELFF
NA	TRBV28	TRBJ1-1	NA	TGTGCCAGCGGCAGGGATCGGAACACTGAAGCTTTCTTT	CASGRDRNTEAFF
once	TRBV29-1	TRBJ2-2	NA	TGCAGCGTTGGGGGCGCCGGGGAGCTGTTTTTT	CSVGGAGELFF
few	TRBV2	TRBJ1-1	NA	TGTGCCAGCAGTGCACAGGGATTGAACACTGAAGCTTTCTTT	CASSAQGLNTEAFF
NA	TRBV29-1	TRBJ1-1	TRBD1	TGCAGCGCAGAGGACAGGGGAAAGGCTGAAGCTTTCTTT	CSAEDRGKAEAFF
NA	TRBV27	TRBJ1-1	NA	TGTGCCAGCAGACCGGGGACATCGAACACTGAAGCTTTCTTT	CASRPGTSNTEAFF
NA	TRBV6-6	TRBJ2-1	TRBD1	TGTGCCAGCAGCCTCGACAGGGTCAATGAGCAGTTCTTC	CASSLDRVNEQFF
once	TRBV4-2	TRBJ2-4	TRBD1	TGTGCCAGCAGCCCGGGGACAGGCCGGACTCTATACTTC	CASSPGTGRTLYF
NA	TRBV2	TRBJ2-1	NA	TGTGCCAGCAGTGGGACACCCGAGCAGTTCTTC	CASSGTPEQFF
NA	TRBV5-6	TRBJ1-5	NA	TGTGCCAGCAGCTTGGGGCCCGGGGGGATTCAGCCCCAGCATTTT	CASSLGPGGIQPQHF
NA	TRBV7-2	TRBJ2-7	TRBD1	TGTGCCAGCAGACTGACAGGGTCTGCGAACTACGAGCAGTACTTC	CASRLTGSANYEQYF